This TCR beta chain was profiled in a study of blood T cells in healthy people across ages. Findings and limits, study-wide: Those diversity estimates obtained from one million T cells were thought to be underestimates. Naive and antigen-experienced cells could not be conclusively compared, given unsorted PBMCs.

This CDR3 is 17 amino acids long. The germline CDR1 and CDR2 sequences are SGHKS and YYEKEE (reference sequence). V gave up 0 bases and J gave up 4 bases; unmatched junction bases: 6. In the case of this clonotype: The antigen remains undetermined.

The use of a sample-barcoded 5' primer and a J-beta primer mix characterized a second PCR of roughly 7 to 12 cycles. Each cDNA molecule, via a template-switch adaptor with 12 random nucleotides, was tagged. Each CDR3 protein is one row after TCRdb ran MiXCR on the 5' RACE reads. The sample lists about 720,000 distinct CDR3 sequences; 22% were seen once. The V gene is TRBV5-5, the J gene TRBJ2-1; 11 bases line up with TRBD2. Material: blood. This clonotype originated in a man in his 70s in good health. The CDR3 reads CASSLDSSGGHYNEQFF. The CDR3 bases are TGTGCCAGCAGCTTGGATTCTAGCGGGGGGCATTACAATGAGCAGTTCTTC.